This TCR beta chain originates from a study of control samples from healthy donors and cancer patients. This clone was seen just once. Germline-derived CDR1 and CDR2 are SGHDN and FVKESK. The CDR3 is made up of 18 amino acids. Trimming took 0 bases from V and 4 from J; bases not matched to a gene: 12. Profiling relied on immunoSEQ multiplex PCR, and the TCRdb table lists in-frame clones only, not all of them. This table has 95,000 to 110,000 clones, around 89% appearing once. The source material was PBMCs. This TCR was recovered from a man aged 55 to 70 with lung cancer. The chain is built from TRBV14 and TRBJ1-2; the match to TRBD1 covers 9 bases. CDR3 sequence: CASSQDAGTGRWTYGYTF. The CDR3 DNA is TGTGCCAGCAGCCAAGACGCCGGGACAGGGAGATGGACCTATGGCTACACCTTC. The whole variable domain, filled in from reference TRBV14 and TRBJ1-2, reads EAGVTQFPSHSVIEKGQTVTLRCDPISGHDNLYWYRRVMGKEIKFLLHFVKESKQDESGMPNNRFLAERTGGTYSTLKVQPAELEDSGVYFCASSQDAGTGRWTYGYTFGSGTRLTVV.